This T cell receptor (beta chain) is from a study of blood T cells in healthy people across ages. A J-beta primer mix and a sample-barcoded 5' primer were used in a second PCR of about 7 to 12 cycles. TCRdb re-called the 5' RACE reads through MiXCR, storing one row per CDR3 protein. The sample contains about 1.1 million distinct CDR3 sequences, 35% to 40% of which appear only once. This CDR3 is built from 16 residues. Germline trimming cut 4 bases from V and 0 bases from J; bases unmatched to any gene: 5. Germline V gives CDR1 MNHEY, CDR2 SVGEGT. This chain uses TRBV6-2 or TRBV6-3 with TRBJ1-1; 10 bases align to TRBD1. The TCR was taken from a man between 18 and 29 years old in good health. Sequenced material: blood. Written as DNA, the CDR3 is TGTGCCAGCAGTTTTGACAGGGGGCGAGTGAACACTGAAGCTTTCTTT. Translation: CASSFDRGRVNTEAFF.